The rows below give T cell receptor beta chains drawn from one sample of a study of blood T cell repertoires in COVID-19. Here immunoSEQ multiplex PCR was the method, and the copy in TCRdb shows in-frame clones only, minus some. The sample lists a few hundred thousand clones, roughly 88% occurring once. Sequenced: peripheral blood. The receptors here all came from a woman in her twenties or thirties with COVID-19, enrolled during active disease. CDR3s include the opening cysteine and the closing phenylalanine or tryptophan. The order of the fields is J gene, V gene, clone size, D gene, CDR3 protein, CDR3 DNA. D genes are given only for firm matches. Expanded clones get a size class; other rows say once, few or many, or leave the size out.

>TRBJ2-7|TRBV13|.|.
CASSFGGHSYEQYF
TGTGCCAGCAGCTTTGGGGGCCACTCCTACGAGCAGTACTTC
>TRBJ2-3|TRBV11-3|.|.
CASSSIFRDETDTQYF
TGTGCCAGCAGCTCCATCTTTCGGGATGAAACAGATACGCAGTATTTT
>TRBJ1-2|TRBV4-3|.|TRBD1
CASSRPGQSDGYTF
TGCGCCAGCAGCCGCCCGGGACAGTCGGATGGCTACACCTTC
>TRBJ2-7|TRBV12-2|.|.
CASRLVKGQGVTYEQYF
TGTGCAAGTCGCTTAGTCAAAGGACAGGGGGTTACCTACGAGCAGTACTTC
>TRBJ2-2|TRBV5-1|.|TRBD1
CASSTGQGRSGELFF
TGCGCCAGCAGCACTGGACAGGGTAGGAGCGGGGAGCTGTTTTTT
>TRBJ1-5|TRBV7-8|.|.
CASSLDVQVPQHF
TGTGCCAGCAGCTTAGACGTACAGGTTCCCCAGCATTTT
>TRBJ1-2|TRBV28|.|TRBD1
CASGTAYSNYGYTF
TGTGCCAGCGGGACAGCCTACTCCAACTATGGCTACACCTTC
>TRBJ1-5|TRBV19|.|.
CASSIRVTGSRSNQPQHF
TGTGCCAGTAGTATTCGGGTAACAGGGAGTCGTAGCAATCAGCCCCAGCATTTT
>TRBJ2-3|TRBV3-1/TRBV3-2|.|.
CASSQPSGQPPDTQYF
TGTGCCAGCAGCCAACCCTCGGGTCAACCCCCAGATACGCAGTATTTT
>TRBJ1-5|TRBV5-6|.|.
CASSLGSGGGRQPQHF
TGTGCCAGCAGCTTGGGTTCGGGCGGGGGCCGTCAGCCCCAGCATTTT
>TRBJ2-5|TRBV7-9|.|TRBD1
CASSLGTGREETQYF
TGTGCCAGCAGCTTGGGGACAGGGCGGGAAGAGACCCAGTACTTC
>TRBJ2-3|TRBV19|once|.
CASRDPGLIGDTQYF
TGTGCCAGTAGGGATCCGGGACTCATAGGAGATACGCAGTATTTT
>TRBJ1-1|TRBV7-9|.|TRBD1
CASSLQGGQGPAAF
TGTGCCAGCAGCTTACAGGGCGGACAGGGCCCTGCCGCATTT
>TRBJ1-2|TRBV3-1/TRBV3-2|.|.
CASSQGAGNYGYTF
TGTGCCAGCAGCCAAGGTGCAGGGAACTATGGCTACACCTTC
>TRBJ1-1|TRBV6-5|.|.
CASSPRGKETEAFF
TGTGCCAGCAGTCCTCGGGGGAAGGAGACTGAAGCTTTCTTT
>TRBJ2-3|TRBV9|.|.
CASSAELGGLGARTQYF
TGTGCCAGCAGCGCCGAGTTAGGAGGCCTAGGTGCTCGGACGCAGTATTTT
>TRBJ1-2|TRBV19|once|.
CASRNGGRRTYGYTF
TGTGCCAGTAGGAACGGGGGGCGAAGAACCTATGGCTACACCTTC
>TRBJ2-1|TRBV7-7|once|TRBD1
CASSLGQGDINEQFF
TGTGCTAGCAGCTTAGGACAGGGGGACATTAATGAGCAGTTCTTC
>TRBJ2-3|TRBV6-5|.|.
CASSFSRADTQYF
TGTGCCAGCAGTTTTTCGCGCGCAGATACGCAGTATTTT
>TRBJ1-1|TRBV19|.|.
CASTIRYHNSNTEAFF
TGTGCCAGTACCATCAGATACCATAATTCCAACACTGAAGCTTTCTTT
>TRBJ2-1|TRBV30|.|.
CAWDTDRRREQFF
TGTGCCTGGGATACCGACAGGCGCCGCGAGCAGTTCTTC
>TRBJ1-1|TRBV6-2/TRBV6-3|.|TRBD1
CASSAPDRVENTEAFF
TGTGCCAGCAGTGCCCCTGACAGGGTCGAGAACACTGAAGCTTTCTTT
>TRBJ2-7|TRBV6-2/TRBV6-3|.|TRBD1
CASSYSSRGHSYEQYF
TGTGCCAGCAGTTACTCTAGCAGGGGGCACTCCTACGAGCAGTACTTC
>TRBJ1-6|TRBV18|.|TRBD1
CASSPTRDSPGSPLHF
TGTGCCAGCTCACCAACACGGGACAGCCCTGGGTCGCCCCTCCACTTT
>TRBJ2-3|TRBV9|.|.
CASSGGHPDTQYF
TGTGCCAGCAGCGGGGGGCATCCAGATACGCAGTATTTT
>TRBJ2-1|TRBV9|.|TRBD2
CASSPHSGGLAGEGNEQFF
TGTGCCAGCAGCCCACATTCGGGGGGACTAGCGGGAGAAGGCAATGAGCAGTTCTTC
>TRBJ2-2|TRBV4-3|.|.
CASSPYRSPANTGELFF
TGCGCCAGCAGCCCGTACAGGAGCCCAGCGAACACCGGGGAGCTGTTTTTT
>TRBJ1-1|TRBV18|few|.
CASSRGGQMNTEAFF
TGTGCCAGCTCCCGGGGAGGCCAAATGAACACTGAAGCTTTCTTT
>TRBJ1-5|TRBV12-5|.|.
CASGSETGQPQHF
TGTGCTAGTGGTTCCGAGACGGGTCAGCCCCAGCATTTT
>TRBJ2-3|TRBV7-2|.|TRBD2
CASHGLASGWDTQYF
TGTGCCAGCCACGGGTTGGCTAGCGGGTGGGATACGCAGTATTTT
>TRBJ1-2|TRBV6-2/TRBV6-3|.|.
CASSRTANYGYTF
TGTGCCAGCAGTCGAACAGCTAACTATGGCTACACCTTC
>TRBJ1-6|TRBV9|.|.
CASSVAVREPLHF
TGTGCCAGCAGCGTAGCTGTGCGGGAACCCCTCCACTTT
>TRBJ1-1|TRBV16|.|.
CASSKNTQGGTEAFF
TGTGCCAGCAGCAAAAACACCCAGGGAGGTACTGAAGCTTTCTTT
>TRBJ2-1|TRBV7-2|.|TRBD1
CASSLHPGQPNNEQFF
TGTGCCAGCAGCTTACACCCGGGACAGCCTAACAATGAGCAGTTCTTC
>TRBJ1-1|TRBV14|.|TRBD1
CASSQDWAGGRTEAFF
TGTGCCAGCAGCCAAGATTGGGCAGGGGGCAGGACTGAAGCTTTCTTT
>TRBJ1-1|TRBV5-8|.|.
CASSLALIGTSEAFF
TGTGCCAGCAGCCTGGCCCTTATCGGGACAAGTGAAGCTTTCTTT
>TRBJ1-2|TRBV7-9|.|.
CASSFSTSSNYGYTF
TGTGCCAGCAGCTTTTCCACCAGTTCTAACTATGGCTACACCTTC
>TRBJ2-6|TRBV18|.|TRBD1
CASSPPVTGGYSSGANVLTF
TGTGCCAGCTCACCACCGGTGACAGGGGGTTACAGTTCTGGGGCCAACGTCCTGACTTTC
>TRBJ2-5|TRBV5-1|.|.
CASSAQGRGETQYF
TGCGCCAGCAGCGCCCAGGGGCGCGGCGAGACCCAGTACTTC
>TRBJ1-2|TRBV5-4|once|.
CASSLAPGGGALSGYTF
TGTGCCAGCAGCTTGGCCCCGGGGGGGGGCGCGCTATCGGGCTACACCTTC
>TRBJ1-2|TRBV4-3|.|.
CASSQDLAADYGYTF
TGCGCCAGCAGCCAAGATCTGGCGGCGGACTATGGCTACACCTTC
>TRBJ2-1|TRBV4-3|once|.
CASSQDGDTDYNEQFF
TGCGCCAGCAGCCAAGATGGGGACACGGATTACAATGAGCAGTTCTTC